One TCR beta chain is described in this entry. As yet, its antigen is unknown. The data belong to a study of cytomegalovirus exposure and HLA in healthy donors. Findings and caveats of the study: The dataset shows that most TCR sequences were rare, while some public TCRs occurred in many donors.

Amplification used 60 Vbeta primers and 13 Jbeta primers. Data came from immunoSEQ multiplex PCR; TCRdb stores just in-frame clones and leaves some out. Here the sample spans some 120,000 clones, 75% to 85% being singletons. Sequencing input: PBMCs. This TCR was sampled from a man aged 40-55 years in good health and CMV-seronegative.

The CDR3 region is CSGFQETQYF. In DNA form, the CDR3 reads TGCAGCGGGTTTCAAGAGACCCAGTACTTC. The chain combines TRBV20-1 with TRBJ2-5; no reliable D call. CDR1 and CDR2 (germline): DFQATT, SNEGSKA (reference sequence). The CDR3 extends over 10 amino acids.